A single sample gave rise to the 21 T cell receptor beta chains below, sequenced in a study of blood T cells in healthy people across ages. Next came a second PCR, run for roughly 6 to 11 cycles, which used a sample-barcoded 5' primer along with a J-beta primer mix. One entry per CDR3 protein results from TCRdb running MiXCR on the 5' RACE reads. The repertoire holds more than 1,000,000 distinct CDR3 sequences, roughly 24% seen once, with 0.75% in the top ten. These same records also appear under a second study, on T cells of mothers and their children.

The specimen sequenced was blood. These receptors originate from a girl aged 2 to 10 in good health.

The V call is TRBV28, the J call TRBJ2-5; 7 nucleotides match TRBD1. The CDR3 extends over 20 amino acids. Looked up from germline, CDR1 is MDHEN and CDR2 is SYDVKM. V was clipped by 1 base and J by 1 base; unmatched bases: 18. The CDR3 nucleotides are TGTGCCAGCAGTTTATTTGGGAGCCCCAGGGACAGTGTTCTCCAAGAGACCCAGTACTTC. Amino acid sequence: CASSLFGSPRDSVLQETQYF.

This clonotype appeared a few times. The chain uses TRBV29-1 and TRBJ1-1, with no clear D. V was pared by 0 bases and J by 4 bases, with 6 bases between. The germline CDR1 and CDR2 sequences are SQVTM and ANQGSEA. The CDR3 totals 12 residues. CDR3 region: CSVEERGTEAFF. DNA for the CDR3: TGCAGCGTTGAAGAGCGGGGCACTGAAGCTTTCTTT.

The chain links TRBV29-1 to TRBJ2-7; weak D call: TRBD1 (5 bases). V was cut by 0 bases and J by 5 bases, with 8 bases left in between. The germline V gene encodes CDR1 SQVTM and CDR2 ANQGSEA. The CDR3 consists of 12 residues. Written as DNA, the CDR3 is TGCAGCGTTGAAGACAGGGTCCACGAGCAGTACTTC. Amino acid sequence: CSVEDRVHEQYF.

This clonotype came up a few times. This chain links TRBV10-3 with TRBJ1-2; D is unresolved. Germline CDR1 is ENHRY and CDR2 is SYGVKD. CDR3 length equals 17 residues. The germline V and J ends were trimmed by 3 bases and 0 bases, with 17 bases remaining between them. DNA of the CDR3: TGTGCCATCAGTGAAAATGGACGGATAAACACTAACTATGGCTACACCTTC. Protein: CAISENGRINTNYGYTF.

This clonotype has a handful of counts. The rearrangement uses TRBV29-1 and TRBJ2-2, with 7 nucleotides matching TRBD2. The V segment lost 3 bases and the J segment 4 bases; nucleotides outside the gene matches: 11. The length of the CDR3 is 16 residues. Germline-derived CDR1 and CDR2 are SQVTM and ANQGSEA. This CDR3 is CSVEGGDEMSTGELFF. The DNA of the CDR3 is TGCAGCGTTGAGGGAGGGGACGAGATGTCCACCGGGGAGCTGTTTTTT.

The J gene is TRBJ1-2, the V gene TRBV5-1; perhaps TRBD1 as D (5 bases). The germline V and J ends were trimmed by 0 bases and 5 bases, with 14 bases remaining between them. Germline CDR1 SGHRS, CDR2 YFSETQ. The CDR3 contains 15 residues. This CDR3 is CASSLAQATTYGYTF. The CDR3 bases are TGCGCCAGCAGCTTGGCACAGGCAACGACTTATGGCTACACCTTC. The full variable domain, completed using reference TRBV5-1 and TRBJ1-2, is KAGVTQTPRYLIKTRGQQVTLSCSPISGHRSVSWYQQTPGQGLQFLFEYFSETQRNKGNFPGRFSGRQFSNSRSEMNVSTLELGDSALYLCASSLAQATTYGYTFGSGTRLTVV.

This clonotype was detected only once. The rearrangement links TRBV7-2 to TRBJ1-2; 8 bases are a match to TRBD1. Germline assignment: CDR1 SGHTA and CDR2 FQGNSA. J gave up 9 bases and V 2 bases, and 14 bases lay outside the gene matches. The CDR3 loop spans 16 amino acids. CDR3 region: CASSLRGPRTGIRYTF. In DNA, the CDR3 is TGTGCCAGCAGCTTAAGGGGGCCCAGGACAGGGATTCGCTACACCTTC.

The chain joins TRBV5-1 to TRBJ2-5; the match to TRBD1 covers 7 bases. The V and J ends lost 0 bases and 2 bases, in that order; junction bases with no gene match: 7. This CDR3 is built from 16 residues. Germline V gives CDR1 SGHRS, CDR2 YFSETQ. The CDR3 region has the DNA TGCGCCAGCAGCTTGGGGGGACAGCTTCTTCAAGAGACCCAGTACTTC. Its protein is CASSLGGQLLQETQYF.

J is TRBJ2-5 and V is TRBV10-2; D remains unclear. The CDR3 has 14 amino acids. Per germline, CDR1 WSHSY and CDR2 SAAADI. Trimming cost V 3 bases and J 1 base, with 9 bases left between them. CDR3: CASSERRTQETQYF. DNA for the CDR3: TGCGCCAGCAGTGAAAGACGGACCCAAGAGACCCAGTACTTC.

The rearrangement joins TRBV15 to TRBJ2-6; D not resolved. The CDR3 runs 15 residues. The V gene's germline CDR1 is LNHNV and CDR2 YYDKDF (reference sequence). The V gene lost 5 bases and the J gene lost 5 bases, with 13 bases spanning the gap. CDR3 sequence: CATSGGVPRANVLTF. As DNA, the CDR3 is TGTGCCACCAGCGGCGGAGTGCCTCGGGCCAACGTCCTGACTTTC.

The chain joins TRBV6-2 or TRBV6-3 to TRBJ1-1; D uncertain. In germline, CDR1 is MNHEY, CDR2 SVGEGT. The CDR3 is 13 residues long. Trimming left V 5 bases short and J 4 bases short, with 11 bases between. The CDR3 is CASSRLMGTEAFF. The DNA for the CDR3 is TGTGCCAGCAGTAGGCTGATGGGCACTGAAGCTTTCTTT.

The table lists this clonotype with a few counts. The rearrangement links TRBV20-1 to TRBJ1-4; D gene unclear. The V gene lost 0 bases and the J gene lost 8 bases, with 16 bases spanning the gap. The CDR3 runs to 15 residues. Germline CDR1 DFQATT, CDR2 SNEGSKA (reference sequence). The CDR3: CSARDWREKDEKLFF. The CDR3 DNA follows: TGCAGTGCTAGAGACTGGAGGGAAAAAGACGAAAAACTGTTTTTT.

The CDR3 spells CASSLTHDYNEQFF. In DNA, the CDR3 is TGTGCCAGCAGCTTAACCCACGATTACAATGAGCAGTTCTTC. This chain links TRBV7-3 with TRBJ2-1; no reliable D call. V shed 0 bases and J shed 4 bases, with 7 bases lying between them. Per the germline V gene, CDR1 is SGHTA and CDR2 is FQGTGA. The CDR3 spans 14 residues.

This clonotype was counted a few times. The chain has TRBV20-1 and TRBJ1-4; 7 bases match TRBD1. The germline V gene encodes CDR1 DFQATT and CDR2 SNEGSKA (reference sequence). The CDR3 covers 14 residues. V gave up 6 bases and J gave up 6 bases; unmatched junction bases: 10. CDR3 in amino acids: CSAPQRGGDEKLFF. CDR3 DNA sequence: TGCAGTGCCCCCCAGCGAGGGGGCGATGAAAAACTGTTTTTT.

The CDR3 reads CASSQLDEAFF. The CDR3 DNA reads as TGTGCCAGCAGCCAATTGGATGAAGCTTTCTTT. The chain recombines TRBV16 with TRBJ1-1, with no clear D. The CDR3 extends over 11 amino acids. V was cut by 1 base and J by 7 bases, with 4 bases left in between. Germline loops: CDR1 KGHSY, CDR2 FQNENV.

The table lists this clonotype with a few counts. The chain joins TRBV27 to TRBJ1-1, with D uncertain. CDR1 and CDR2 from the germline V gene are MNHEY and SMNVEV (reference sequence). V was pared by 2 bases and J by 4 bases, with 11 bases between. This CDR3 spans 14 amino acids. CDR3 sequence: CASSLSSRTTEAFF. The DNA of the CDR3 is TGTGCCAGCAGTTTAAGTAGCAGGACCACTGAAGCTTTCTTT.

This clonotype was observed once. Sequence at one end of the junction differs from germline and may be a read error. The gene calls are TRBV6-5 and TRBJ2-7; TRBD2 agrees at 8 bases. The CDR3 consists of 15 residues. Per germline, CDR1 MNHEY and CDR2 SVGAGI. The CDR3 reads CASSQGREASYGQYF. CDR3 DNA: TGTGCCAGCAGTCAAGGGCGGGAGGCTTCCTACGGGCAGTACTTC.

This clonotype was seen a handful of times. The V call is TRBV4-1, the J call TRBJ2-1, with D tentatively TRBD2 (5 bases). This CDR3 contains 16 residues. Germline V CDR1 and CDR2: MGHRA, YSYEKL. Trimming stripped 4 bases from V and 0 bases from J, with 13 bases between. CDR3 sequence (DNA): TGCGCCAGCAGCCCTCAACGGGGAAGCTCCTACAATGAGCAGTTCTTC. Translated: CASSPQRGSSYNEQFF.

This clonotype was picked up a small number of times. The chain joins TRBV23-1 to TRBJ2-3; 7 nucleotides agree with TRBD2. TRBV23-1 counts as an open reading frame of uncertain function. The CDR3 contains 18 residues. Germline trimming cut 0 bases from V and 0 bases from J; bases unmatched to any gene: 9. The chain's CDR3 is CASSQSEARGLSTDTQYF. In nucleotides, the CDR3 is TGCGCCAGCAGTCAATCGGAGGCACGGGGACTAAGCACAGATACGCAGTATTTT.

This clonotype was counted between two and nine times. The V and J genes are TRBV6-6 and TRBJ1-2; D may be TRBD1 (6 bases). The CDR3 consists of 14 residues. Germline CDR1 is MNHNY and CDR2 is SVGAGI (reference sequence). V shed 0 bases and J shed 7 bases, with 12 bases lying between them. The CDR3 is CASSYSGQPSGYTF. CDR3 sequence (DNA): TGTGCCAGCAGTTACTCCGGACAGCCCTCTGGCTACACCTTC.

The gene calls are TRBV20-1 and TRBJ1-2; TRBD1 matches 7 bases. Germline assignment: CDR1 DFQATT and CDR2 SNEGSKA (reference sequence). The length of the CDR3 is 14 residues. The junction had 12 bases not matched to a gene; V was cut back by 5 bases and J by 6 bases. Here the CDR3 reads CSARGGAGENGYTF. Here the CDR3 DNA reads TGCAGTGCTCGAGGGGGCGCCGGGGAGAATGGCTACACCTTC.